The 24 T cell receptor beta chains reported below all come from one sample, sequenced in a study of vaccination and CD4 T cells after COVID-19. Their target antigens are unknown. Oncomine TCR Beta short-read sequencing was applied to DNA from cultured CD4+ T cells. MiXCR was run by TCRdb on the PCR reads, yielding one entry per CDR3 protein. Of around 10,000 distinct CDR3 sequences listed, about 65% are singletons. Sample treatment: roughly 10-day PBMC culture with coronavirus spike peptide pools or control peptides (ViraFEST assay). What was sequenced was CD4+ T cells from blood, cultured in vitro. The source of these receptors is a human donor who had recovered from COVID-19.

The chain uses TRBV6-1 and TRBJ1-5; D is unresolved. V dropped 8 bases and J dropped 0 bases, with 5 bases sitting between them. This CDR3 contains 12 residues. Per germline, CDR1 MNHNS and CDR2 SASEGT. The CDR3: CASGGSNQPQHF. The DNA of the CDR3 is TGTGCCAGCGGAGGTAGCAATCAGCCCCAGCATTTT.

V usage is TRBV2 and J usage is TRBJ2-7; D not resolved. CDR3 length: 15 amino acids. The ends were cut back, 8 bases at V and 0 bases at J, with 17 bases in the middle. Germline values: CDR1 SNHLY, CDR2 FYNNEI. CDR3 protein: CASRSFGDYSYEQYF. The CDR3 coding sequence is TGTGCCAGCCGGTCGTTTGGCGATTACTCCTACGAGCAGTACTTC.

Remarks on this clonotype: The junction shows a germline mismatch at one end, possibly a read error. The chain recombines TRBV11-2 with TRBJ2-5; D is unresolved. This CDR3 comprises 14 residues. Germline V gene sequence: CDR1 SGHAT, CDR2 FQNNGV. The CDR3 nucleotides read TGCGCCAGCAGCCAAGCCCTCACTACCTCGTCCCAGTACTTC. It translates to CASSQALTTSSQYF. Together with reference TRBV11-2 and TRBJ2-5, the CDR3 gives the full variable domain: EAGVAQSPRYKIIEKRQSVAFWCNPISGHATLYWYQQILGQGPKLLIQFQNNGVVDDSQLPKDRFSAERLKGVDSTLKIQPAKLEDSAVYLCASSQALTTSSQYFGPGTRLLVL.

J is TRBJ2-5 and V is TRBV5-1, with D perhaps being TRBD1 or TRBD2 (5 bases each). Per germline, CDR1 SGHRS and CDR2 YFSETQ. This CDR3 region has 15 residues. Trimming cost V 0 bases and J 4 bases, with 13 bases left between them. CDR3: CASSLVARAGETQYF. CDR3 coding DNA: TGCGCCAGCAGCTTGGTGGCCAGGGCGGGAGAGACCCAGTACTTC.

On this clonotype: The junction differs from germline at one of its ends, possibly a read error. The chain recombines TRBV6-1 with TRBJ2-3; 13 bases line up with TRBD2. Germline CDR1 and CDR2: MNHNS and SASEGT. The CDR3 sequence is 19 residues long. This CDR3 reads CASREVKTSGRTSTDTQYF. DNA for the CDR3: TGTGCCAGCAGGGAAGTGAAGACTAGCGGGAGGACTAGCACAGATACGCAGTATTTT.

This chain joins TRBV20-1 and TRBJ1-2; no definite D call. The ends were cut back, 0 bases at V and 6 bases at J, with 23 bases in the middle. There are 17 residues in the CDR3. Per germline, CDR1 DFQATT and CDR2 SNEGSKA (reference sequence). The CDR3 nucleotides are TGCAGTGCTAGAGATGGTTCACACGACACCCGAGCGAATGGCTACACCTTC. Its protein product is CSARDGSHDTRANGYTF.

The rearrangement joins TRBV6-2 or TRBV6-3 to TRBJ2-5, with D perhaps given as TRBD1 or TRBD2 (6 bases each). This CDR3 is 15 amino acids long. V dropped 5 bases and J dropped 5 bases, with 18 bases sitting between them. Germline CDR1 MNHEY, CDR2 SVGEGT. CDR3 in amino acids: CASSTFRGREETQYF. The CDR3 region has the DNA TGTGCCAGCAGTACCTTTCGGGGGCGCGAGGAGACCCAGTACTTC.

The chain links TRBV6-1 to TRBJ2-7; 10 positions match TRBD1. In germline, CDR1 is MNHNS, CDR2 SASEGT. CDR3 length: 15 residues. The junction had 7 bases not matched to a gene; V was cut back by 6 bases and J by 2 bases. CDR3 region: CASRSGTGATYEQYF. The CDR3 DNA follows: TGTGCCAGCAGGTCCGGGACAGGGGCAACCTACGAGCAGTACTTC.

The chain combines TRBV7-2 with TRBJ2-5; TRBD1 aligns across 10 bases. The CDR3 has 15 residues. Germline V gene lookup returns CDR1 SGHTA and CDR2 FQGNSA. V shed 1 base and J 4 bases; nucleotides not matched to a gene: 3. CDR3 sequence: CASSLGQGARETQYF. CDR3 DNA: TGTGCCAGCAGCTTAGGACAGGGGGCGAGAGAGACCCAGTACTTC.

This clonotype was seen only a few times. This rearrangement joins TRBV7-2 to TRBJ2-2, with unresolved D. Germline lookup yields CDR1 SGHTA and CDR2 FQGNSA. The CDR3 sequence is 11 residues long. Trimming stripped 5 bases from V and 2 bases from J, with 0 bases between. CDR3 bases: TGTGCCAGCAGCAACACCGGGGAGCTGTTTTTT. Protein product: CASSNTGELFF.

This chain uses TRBV20-1 with TRBJ2-5, with 7 bases aligning to TRBD2. Per germline, CDR1 DFQATT and CDR2 SNEGSKA (reference sequence). Trimming took 6 bases from V and 4 from J; bases not matched to a gene: 8. There are 13 residues in the CDR3. The DNA for the CDR3 is TGCAGTGCCCCAGCGGGATGGGGAGAGACCCAGTACTTC. This encodes CSAPAGWGETQYF.

The chain employs TRBV12-3 or TRBV12-4 and TRBJ2-1, with a weak D call TRBD2 (6 bases). The V gene lost 7 bases and the J gene lost 1 base, with 17 bases spanning the gap. CDR3 length: 16 amino acids. CDR3 DNA: TGTGCCAGCACCTCTGCCGGGACTGGATCCTACAATGAGCAGTTCTTC. This translates into CASTSAGTGSYNEQFF.

This rearrangement joins TRBV11-2 to TRBJ1-2; 10 nucleotides match TRBD1. CDR1 SGHAT and CDR2 FQNNGV come from the germline V gene. The CDR3 has 14 amino acids. The V segment lost 4 bases and the J segment 7 bases; nucleotides outside the gene matches: 6. The chain's CDR3 is CASSSVGQGSGYTF. In DNA form, the CDR3 reads TGTGCCAGCAGCTCCGTGGGACAGGGGAGTGGCTACACCTTC. Variable domain in full (rest from reference TRBV11-2 and TRBJ1-2): EAGVAQSPRYKIIEKRQSVAFWCNPISGHATLYWYQQILGQGPKLLIQFQNNGVVDDSQLPKDRFSAERLKGVDSTLKIQPAKLEDSAVYLCASSSVGQGSGYTFGSGTRLTVV.

The CDR3 DNA sequence: TGTGCCAGCAGGGAGACAGGGGATGAAGTAGCTTTCTTT. Translating gives CASRETGDEVAFF. V is TRBV6-1 and J is TRBJ1-1, with 8 bases matching TRBD1. Trimming took 6 bases from V and 10 from J; bases not matched to a gene: 10. Germline V gene lookup returns CDR1 MNHNS and CDR2 SASEGT. The CDR3 loop spans 13 amino acids.

J is TRBJ2-7 and V is TRBV6-9; TRBD2 agrees at 11 bases. Germline V CDR1 and CDR2: MNHGY, SVAAGI. The CDR3 length is 15 residues. The V gene end was trimmed by 2 bases and the J gene end by 2 bases; junction bases not matched to a gene: 2. CDR3 in amino acids: CASSYRLAGTYEQYF. The DNA of the CDR3 is TGTGCCAGCAGTTATAGACTAGCGGGAACCTACGAGCAGTACTTC.

V and J are TRBV6-1 and TRBJ2-2; 7 bases fit TRBD2. After removal of 6 bases from V and 7 bases from J, the junction contained 14 bases not matched to a gene. CDR1 and CDR2 from the germline V gene are MNHNS and SASEGT. The CDR3 has 16 residues. The CDR3 reads CASRGGGISQGGELFF. The CDR3 bases are TGTGCCAGCAGGGGGGGAGGGATTTCCCAGGGCGGGGAGCTGTTTTTT.

The V call is TRBV10-2, the J call TRBJ2-7; 10 bases line up with TRBD1. The CDR3 contains 13 residues. Trimming removed 7 bases from V and 4 bases from J; junction bases left unmatched: 4. Germline CDR1 and CDR2: WSHSY and SAAADI. Here the CDR3 DNA reads TGCGCCAGCAACAGACAGGGGGCATACGAGCAGTACTTC. It is translated as CASNRQGAYEQYF.

This clonotype was counted only a few times. The V gene is TRBV20-1, the J gene TRBJ1-5, with a weak D call TRBD1 (5 bases). CDR3 length equals 16 residues. CDR1 is DFQATT and CDR2 is SNEGSKA in the germline V gene (reference sequence). Trimming removed 3 bases from V and 5 bases from J, with 20 bases in between. The CDR3 DNA reads TGCAGTGCTAGTGGCGGGGGACTACAAAGCTATCAGCCCCAGCATTTT. Protein product: CSASGGGLQSYQPQHF.

The gene calls are TRBV27 and TRBJ1-2; the match to TRBD1 covers 10 bases. V was clipped by 6 bases and J by 8 bases; unmatched bases: 6. This CDR3 has 13 amino acids. Germline loops: CDR1 MNHEY, CDR2 SMNVEV (reference sequence). The CDR3 protein is CASSPGQGGGYTF. The CDR3 coding sequence is TGTGCCAGCAGCCCCGGACAGGGGGGCGGCTACACCTTC.

This clonotype was counted between two and nine times. The chain joins TRBV24-1 to TRBJ2-3; D ambiguous. Trimming left V 1 base short and J 6 bases short, with 4 bases between. The germline gives CDR1 KGHDR, CDR2 SFDVKD. CDR3 length equals 12 residues. This chain's CDR3 is CATSDFSDTQYF. DNA for the CDR3: TGTGCCACCAGTGATTTTTCCGATACGCAGTATTTT.

The chain employs TRBV20-1 and TRBJ2-5; D unclear. The CDR3 is 11 amino acids. In germline, CDR1 is DFQATT, CDR2 SNEGSKA (reference sequence). V dropped 5 bases and J dropped 2 bases, with 6 bases sitting between them. Here the CDR3 reads CSAYLQETQYF. The CDR3, as DNA: TGCAGTGCTTACTTGCAAGAGACCCAGTACTTC.

The chain employs TRBV2 and TRBJ1-2; D unresolved. Deletions cut 8 bases from V and 8 bases from J, with 18 bases between. CDR1 SNHLY and CDR2 FYNNEI come from the germline V gene. The CDR3 runs to 13 residues. The CDR3 here is CASCRRFREGYTF. The DNA of the CDR3 is TGTGCCAGCTGTCGCCGCTTTCGAGAGGGCTACACCTTC.

This chain connects TRBV28 to TRBJ2-1, with 11 bases fitting TRBD1. This CDR3 is 15 amino acids long. From germline, CDR1 is MDHEN and CDR2 SYDVKM. V gave up 6 bases and J gave up 7 bases; unmatched junction bases: 8. CDR3 DNA: TGTGCCAGCAGCCCCAGGACAGGGGGCTTAAATGAGCAGTTCTTC. It translates to CASSPRTGGLNEQFF.

V gene TRBV2 combines with J gene TRBJ1-2; 7 positions agree with TRBD1. V was clipped by 7 bases and J by 1 base; unmatched bases: 12. In germline, CDR1 is SNHLY, CDR2 FYNNEI. The CDR3 is 16 residues long. The CDR3 here is CASNRDSSTLNYGYTF. For the CDR3, the DNA is TGTGCCAGCAATCGGGACAGCTCTACTCTTAACTATGGCTACACCTTC.